Below are 6 T cell receptor beta chains sequenced from a single sample in a study of response to subunit inactivated influenza vaccine. A single record per CDR3 protein comes from TCRdb applying MiXCR to the RT-PCR reads. The sample contains 550,000 to 650,000 distinct CDR3 sequences, 10% to 15% of which appear only once. Sequenced here: PBMCs from blood, sampled on the day of vaccination. The receptors here all came from a man aged 45-65 years who received an inactivated influenza vaccine.

This clonotype has a handful of counts. For the CDR3, the DNA is TGCGCCAGCAGCCTTTACAGGGGTCCCAACTACGAGCAGTACTTC. Translated, it gives CASSLYRGPNYEQYF. This chain connects TRBV4-3 to TRBJ2-7; TRBD1 matches 7 bases. V gave up 4 bases and J gave up 3 bases; unmatched junction bases: 9. Germline V gene sequence: CDR1 LGHNA, CDR2 YSLEER. The CDR3 covers 15 residues.

Here the CDR3 reads CASSYGVWKAYEQYF. The CDR3 DNA follows: TGTGCCAGCAGCTACGGTGTTTGGAAAGCCTACGAGCAGTACTTC. This chain uses TRBV7-2 with TRBJ2-7, with D unclear. Trimming took 4 bases from V and 2 from J, leaving 15 bases between them. Germline lookup yields CDR1 SGHTA and CDR2 FQGNSA. This CDR3 has 15 amino acids.

V usage is TRBV20-1 and J usage is TRBJ2-2; 7 bases line up with TRBD2. Germline CDR1 reads DFQATT; CDR2 reads SNEGSKA (reference sequence). The V and J ends lost 0 bases and 7 bases, in that order; junction bases with no gene match: 8. The CDR3 runs to 15 residues. The CDR3 region has the DNA TGCAGTGCTAGAGATCGTTCTAGCGGCGGCGGGGAGCTGTTTTTT. Its translation is CSARDRSSGGGELFF.

This clonotype was detected a few times. The chain combines TRBV7-9 with TRBJ1-2, with 9 bases aligning to TRBD1. Germline V CDR1 and CDR2: SEHNR, FQNEAQ (reference sequence). V lost 4 bases, J lost 2 bases, and 8 bases stayed unmatched. The CDR3 is made up of 16 amino acids. CDR3 loop: CASSSTGGGWNYGYTF. The CDR3, as DNA: TGTGCCAGCAGCTCGACAGGGGGTGGATGGAACTATGGCTACACCTTC.

This sequence joins TRBV11-3 and TRBJ2-1, with 9 bases lining up with TRBD2. Trimming cost V 5 bases and J 7 bases; bases outside gene matches: 9. The CDR3 is 15 amino acids. Germline V CDR1 and CDR2: SGHNT, YENEEA. CDR3 region: CASSLSGRLGNEQFF. CDR3 nucleotide sequence: TGTGCCAGCAGCCTAAGCGGGAGGTTGGGAAATGAGCAGTTCTTC.

This clonotype has only a few counts. The rearrangement uses TRBV10-2 and TRBJ2-7; the match to TRBD2 covers 12 bases. V gave up 6 bases and J gave up 5 bases; unmatched junction bases: 8. From germline, CDR1 is WSHSY and CDR2 SAAADI. The CDR3 is 15 amino acids. CDR3 bases: TGCGCCAGCAGAATACTAGCGGGGGGTTCCGACGAGCAGTACTTC. This sequence encodes CASRILAGGSDEQYF.